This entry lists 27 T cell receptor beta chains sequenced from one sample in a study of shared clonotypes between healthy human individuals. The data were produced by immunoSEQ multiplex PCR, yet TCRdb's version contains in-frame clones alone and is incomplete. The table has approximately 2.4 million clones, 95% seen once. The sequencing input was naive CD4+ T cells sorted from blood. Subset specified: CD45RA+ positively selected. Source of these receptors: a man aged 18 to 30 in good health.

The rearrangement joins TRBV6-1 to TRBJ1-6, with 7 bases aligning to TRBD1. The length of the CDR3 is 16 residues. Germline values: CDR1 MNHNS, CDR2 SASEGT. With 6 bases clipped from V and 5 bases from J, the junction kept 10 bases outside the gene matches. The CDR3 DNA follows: TGTGCCAGCAGCGAACAGGGGTGGTGGGATAATTCACCCCTCCACTTT. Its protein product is CASSEQGWWDNSPLHF.

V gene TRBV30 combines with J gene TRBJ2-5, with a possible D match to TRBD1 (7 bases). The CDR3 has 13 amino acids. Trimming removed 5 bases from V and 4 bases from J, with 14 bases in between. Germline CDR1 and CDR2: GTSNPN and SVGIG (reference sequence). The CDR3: CAWGGGGVETQYF. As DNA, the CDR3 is TGTGCCTGGGGAGGGGGCGGAGTAGAGACCCAGTACTTC.

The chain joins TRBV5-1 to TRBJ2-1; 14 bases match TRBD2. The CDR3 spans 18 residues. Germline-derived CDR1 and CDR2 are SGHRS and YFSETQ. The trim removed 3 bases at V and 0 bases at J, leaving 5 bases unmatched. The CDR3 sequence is CASSSGTSGGTSYNEQFF. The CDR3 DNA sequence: TGCGCCAGCAGCTCAGGGACTAGCGGGGGTACCTCCTACAATGAGCAGTTCTTC.

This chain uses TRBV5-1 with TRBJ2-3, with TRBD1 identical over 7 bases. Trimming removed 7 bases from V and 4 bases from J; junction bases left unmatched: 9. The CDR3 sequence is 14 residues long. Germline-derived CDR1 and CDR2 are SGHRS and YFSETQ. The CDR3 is CASRPGTVADTQYF. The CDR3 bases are TGCGCCAGCCGACCCGGGACAGTAGCAGATACGCAGTATTTT.

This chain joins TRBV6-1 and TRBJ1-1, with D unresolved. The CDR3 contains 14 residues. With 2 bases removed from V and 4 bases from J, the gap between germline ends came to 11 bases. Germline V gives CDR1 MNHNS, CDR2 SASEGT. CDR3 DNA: TGTGCCAGCAGTGAAATTGTCAGGAGCACTGAAGCTTTCTTT. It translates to CASSEIVRSTEAFF.

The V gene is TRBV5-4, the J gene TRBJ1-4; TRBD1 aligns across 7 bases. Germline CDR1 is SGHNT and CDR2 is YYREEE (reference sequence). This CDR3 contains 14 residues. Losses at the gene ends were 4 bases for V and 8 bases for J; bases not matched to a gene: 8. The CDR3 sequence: CASSLQGFQEKLFF. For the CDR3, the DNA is TGTGCCAGCAGCCTACAGGGGTTTCAGGAAAAACTGTTTTTT.

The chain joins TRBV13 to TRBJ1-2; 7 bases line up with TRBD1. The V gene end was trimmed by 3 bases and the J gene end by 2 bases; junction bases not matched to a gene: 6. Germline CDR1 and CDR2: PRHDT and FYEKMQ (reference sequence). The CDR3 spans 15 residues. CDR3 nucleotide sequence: TGTGCCAGCAGCTTTCTGAACAGGGGAAACTATGGCTACACCTTC. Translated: CASSFLNRGNYGYTF.

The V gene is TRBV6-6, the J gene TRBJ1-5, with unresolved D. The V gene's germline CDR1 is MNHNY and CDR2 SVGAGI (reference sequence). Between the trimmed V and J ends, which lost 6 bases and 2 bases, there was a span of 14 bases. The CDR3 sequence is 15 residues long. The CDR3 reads CASRTTAWGNQPQHF. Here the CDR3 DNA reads TGTGCCAGCAGAACTACAGCGTGGGGCAATCAGCCCCAGCATTTT.

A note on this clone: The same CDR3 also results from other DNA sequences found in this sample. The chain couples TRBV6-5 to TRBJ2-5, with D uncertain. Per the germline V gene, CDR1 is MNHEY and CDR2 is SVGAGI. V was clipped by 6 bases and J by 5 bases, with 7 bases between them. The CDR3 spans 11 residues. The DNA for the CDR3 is TGTGCCAGCAGGACTCGCGAGACCCAGTACTTC. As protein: CASRTRETQYF.

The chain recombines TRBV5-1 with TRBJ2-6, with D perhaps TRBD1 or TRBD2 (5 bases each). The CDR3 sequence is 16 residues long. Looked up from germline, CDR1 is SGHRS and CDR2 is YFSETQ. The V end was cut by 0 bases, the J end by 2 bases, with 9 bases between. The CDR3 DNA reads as TGCGCCAGCAGCTTGGGGGGGAGAACTGGGGCCAACGTCCTGACTTTC. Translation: CASSLGGRTGANVLTF.

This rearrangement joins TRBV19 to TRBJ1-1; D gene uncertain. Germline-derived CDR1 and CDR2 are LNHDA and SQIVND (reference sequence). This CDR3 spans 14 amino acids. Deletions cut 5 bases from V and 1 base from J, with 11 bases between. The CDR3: CASSPGFENTEAFF. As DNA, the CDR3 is TGTGCCAGTAGTCCCGGTTTTGAGAACACTGAAGCTTTCTTT.

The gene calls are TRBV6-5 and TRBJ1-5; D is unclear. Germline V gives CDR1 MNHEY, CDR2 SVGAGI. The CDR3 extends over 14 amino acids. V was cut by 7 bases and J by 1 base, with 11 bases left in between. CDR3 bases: TGTGCCAGCATAGAGGACCCGAGCAATCAGCCCCAGCATTTT. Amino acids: CASIEDPSNQPQHF.

In nucleotides, the CDR3 is TGTGCCAGCTCACCAGAGACTAGGCCTTCGAATGAGCAGTTCTTC. Translation: CASSPETRPSNEQFF. The chain links TRBV18 to TRBJ2-1, with D maybe TRBD2 (6 bases). This CDR3 contains 15 residues. With 2 bases removed from V and 7 bases from J, the gap between germline ends came to 15 bases. The germline CDR1 and CDR2 sequences are KGHSH and LQKENI.

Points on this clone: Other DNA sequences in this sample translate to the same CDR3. CDR3 region: CASSEALGGTEAFF. Here the CDR3 DNA reads TGTGCCAGCAGTGAAGCGCTGGGGGGCACTGAAGCTTTCTTT. The V call is TRBV2, the J call TRBJ1-1, with a possible D match to TRBD1 (5 bases). V lost 0 bases, J lost 4 bases, and 9 bases lay in between. The germline V gene encodes CDR1 SNHLY and CDR2 FYNNEI. The length of the CDR3 is 14 residues.

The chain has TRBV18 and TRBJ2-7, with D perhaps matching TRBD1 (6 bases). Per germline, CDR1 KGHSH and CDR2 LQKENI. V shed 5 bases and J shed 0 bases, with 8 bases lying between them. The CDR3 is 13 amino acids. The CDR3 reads CASSMDSSYEQYF. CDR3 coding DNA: TGTGCCAGCTCAATGGACAGCTCCTACGAGCAGTACTTC.

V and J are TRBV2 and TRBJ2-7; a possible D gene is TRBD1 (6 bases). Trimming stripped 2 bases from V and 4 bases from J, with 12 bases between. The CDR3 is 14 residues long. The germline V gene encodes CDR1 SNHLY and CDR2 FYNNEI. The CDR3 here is CASSERYRVYEQYF. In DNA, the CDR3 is TGTGCCAGCAGTGAAAGATACAGGGTTTACGAGCAGTACTTC.

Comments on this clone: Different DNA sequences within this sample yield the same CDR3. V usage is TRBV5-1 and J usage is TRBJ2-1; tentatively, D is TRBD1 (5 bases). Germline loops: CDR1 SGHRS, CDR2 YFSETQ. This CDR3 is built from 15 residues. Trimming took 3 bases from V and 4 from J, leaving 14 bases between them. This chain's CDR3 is CASSSTGDPYNEQFF. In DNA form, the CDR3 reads TGCGCCAGCAGCTCTACAGGTGACCCTTACAATGAGCAGTTCTTC.

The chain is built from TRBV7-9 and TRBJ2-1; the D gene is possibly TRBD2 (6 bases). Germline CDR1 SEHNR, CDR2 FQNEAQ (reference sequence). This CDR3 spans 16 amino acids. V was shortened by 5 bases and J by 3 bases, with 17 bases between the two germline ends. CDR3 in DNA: TGTGCCAGCAGCCAGGAAGTTAGCGGAGTCTACAATGAGCAGTTCTTC. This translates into CASSQEVSGVYNEQFF. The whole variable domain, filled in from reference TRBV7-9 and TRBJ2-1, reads DTGVSQNPRHKITKRGQNVTFRCDPISEHNRLYWYRQTLGQGPEFLTYFQNEAQLEKSRLLSDRFSAERPKGSFSTLEIQRTEQGDSAMYLCASSQEVSGVYNEQFFGPGTRLTVL.

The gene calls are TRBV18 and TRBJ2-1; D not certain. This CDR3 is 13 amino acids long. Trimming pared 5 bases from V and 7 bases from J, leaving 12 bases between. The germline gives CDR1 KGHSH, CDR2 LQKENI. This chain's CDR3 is CASSTYTANEQFF. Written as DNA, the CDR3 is TGTGCCAGCTCAACGTACACGGCGAATGAGCAGTTCTTC.

The CDR3 region has the DNA TGTGCCTGGAGGCATACGAACACTGAAGCTTTCTTT. Its translation: CAWRHTNTEAFF. The chain combines TRBV30 with TRBJ1-1; D gene ambiguous. This CDR3 region has 12 residues. Trimming took 3 bases from V and 1 from J, leaving 6 bases between them. Germline-derived CDR1 and CDR2 are GTSNPN and SVGIG (reference sequence).

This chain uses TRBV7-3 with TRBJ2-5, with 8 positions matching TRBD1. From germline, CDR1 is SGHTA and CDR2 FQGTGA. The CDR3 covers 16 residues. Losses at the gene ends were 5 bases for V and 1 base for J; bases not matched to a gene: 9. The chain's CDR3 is CASSQMGTGFQETQYF. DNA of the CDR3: TGTGCCAGCAGCCAAATGGGGACAGGTTTCCAAGAGACCCAGTACTTC. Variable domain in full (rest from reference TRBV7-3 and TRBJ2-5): GAGVSQTPSNKVTEKGKYVELRCDPISGHTALYWYRQSLGQGPEFLIYFQGTGAADDSGLPNDRFFAVRPEGSVSTLKIQRTERGDSAVYLCASSQMGTGFQETQYFGPGTRLLVL.

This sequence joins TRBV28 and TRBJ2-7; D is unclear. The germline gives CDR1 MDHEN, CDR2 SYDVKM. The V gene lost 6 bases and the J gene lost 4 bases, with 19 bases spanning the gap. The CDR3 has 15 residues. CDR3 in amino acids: CASSPSKQPEYEQYF. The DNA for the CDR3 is TGTGCCAGCAGCCCGTCAAAGCAGCCGGAGTACGAGCAGTACTTC.

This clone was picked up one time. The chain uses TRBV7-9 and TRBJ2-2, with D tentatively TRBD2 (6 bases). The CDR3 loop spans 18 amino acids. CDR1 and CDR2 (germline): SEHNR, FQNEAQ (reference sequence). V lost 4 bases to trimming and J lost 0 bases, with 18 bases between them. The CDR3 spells CASSSLFMGGPNTGELFF. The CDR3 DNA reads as TGTGCCAGCAGCTCCCTGTTTATGGGAGGCCCGAACACCGGGGAGCTGTTTTTT.

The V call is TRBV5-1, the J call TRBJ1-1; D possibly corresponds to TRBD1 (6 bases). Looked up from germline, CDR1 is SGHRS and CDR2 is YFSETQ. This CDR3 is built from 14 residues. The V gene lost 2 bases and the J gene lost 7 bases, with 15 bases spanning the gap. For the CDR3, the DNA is TGCGCCAGCAGCTTAATGACAGGCACTGATGAAGCTTTCTTT. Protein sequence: CASSLMTGTDEAFF.

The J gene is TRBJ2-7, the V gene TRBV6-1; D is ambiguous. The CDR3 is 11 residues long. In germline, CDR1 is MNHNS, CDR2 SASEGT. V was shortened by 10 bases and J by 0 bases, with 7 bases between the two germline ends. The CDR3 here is CAIQSSYEQYF. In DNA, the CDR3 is TGTGCCATACAGAGCTCCTACGAGCAGTACTTC.

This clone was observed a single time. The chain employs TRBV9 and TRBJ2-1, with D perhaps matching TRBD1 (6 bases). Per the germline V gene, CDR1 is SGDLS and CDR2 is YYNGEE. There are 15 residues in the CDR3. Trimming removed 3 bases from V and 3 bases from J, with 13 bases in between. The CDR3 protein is CASSAQGLYYNEQFF. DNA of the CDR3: TGTGCCAGCAGCGCCCAGGGGCTCTACTACAATGAGCAGTTCTTC. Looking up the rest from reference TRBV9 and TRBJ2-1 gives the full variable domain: DSGVTQTPKHLITATGQRVTLRCSPRSGDLSVYWYQQSLDQGLQFLIQYYNGEERAKGNILERFSAQQFPDLHSELNLSSLELGDSALYFCASSAQGLYYNEQFFGPGTRLTVL.

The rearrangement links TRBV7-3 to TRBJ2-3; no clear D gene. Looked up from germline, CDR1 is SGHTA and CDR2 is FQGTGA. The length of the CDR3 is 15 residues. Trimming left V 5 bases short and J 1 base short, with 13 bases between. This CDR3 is CASSPKYGGTDTQYF. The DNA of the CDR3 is TGTGCCAGCAGCCCAAAATATGGAGGCACAGATACGCAGTATTTT.